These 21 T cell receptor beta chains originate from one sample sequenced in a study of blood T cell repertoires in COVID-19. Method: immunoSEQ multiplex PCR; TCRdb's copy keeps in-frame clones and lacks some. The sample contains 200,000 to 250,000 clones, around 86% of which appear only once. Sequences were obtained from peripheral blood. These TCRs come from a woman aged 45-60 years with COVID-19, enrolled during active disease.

The CDR3 DNA reads as TGTGCCAGCAGTGAAGCGCCCAGGTACGAGCAGTACGTC. Translated, it gives CASSEAPRYEQYV. The chain employs TRBV6-1 and TRBJ2-7, with D hard to call. This CDR3 has 13 amino acids. The V end lost 0 bases, the J end lost 4 bases, and 7 bases lay between the germline ends. Per the germline V gene, CDR1 is MNHNS and CDR2 is SASEGT.

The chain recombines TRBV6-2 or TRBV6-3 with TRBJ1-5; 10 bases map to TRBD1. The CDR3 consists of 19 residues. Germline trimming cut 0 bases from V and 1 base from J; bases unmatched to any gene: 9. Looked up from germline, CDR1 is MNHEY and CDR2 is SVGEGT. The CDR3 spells CASSYSRQGARQSNQPQHF. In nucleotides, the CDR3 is TGTGCCAGCAGTTACTCGAGACAGGGGGCACGTCAAAGCAATCAGCCCCAGCATTTT.

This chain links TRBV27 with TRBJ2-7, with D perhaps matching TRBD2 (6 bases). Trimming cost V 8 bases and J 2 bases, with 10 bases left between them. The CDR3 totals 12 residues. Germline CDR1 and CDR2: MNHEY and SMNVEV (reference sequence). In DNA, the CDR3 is TGTGCCAGCCGGGGGAACCCCTACGAGCAGTACTTC. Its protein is CASRGNPYEQYF.

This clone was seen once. DNA of the CDR3: TGTGCCAGCACCCCTTCAGGGTGGCAGGGAAAGCAGCCCCAGCATTTT. It specifies CASTPSGWQGKQPQHF. This chain joins TRBV28 and TRBJ1-5, with D possibly being TRBD1 (5 bases). The germline CDR1 and CDR2 sequences are MDHEN and SYDVKM. V shed 7 bases and J shed 7 bases, with 23 bases lying between them. This CDR3 has 16 amino acids.

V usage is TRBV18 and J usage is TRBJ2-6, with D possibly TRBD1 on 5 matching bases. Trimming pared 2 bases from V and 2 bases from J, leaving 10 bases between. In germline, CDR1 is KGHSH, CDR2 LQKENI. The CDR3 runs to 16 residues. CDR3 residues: CASSPGAGTGANVLTF. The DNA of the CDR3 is TGTGCCAGCTCACCAGGGGCAGGAACTGGGGCCAACGTCCTGACTTTC.

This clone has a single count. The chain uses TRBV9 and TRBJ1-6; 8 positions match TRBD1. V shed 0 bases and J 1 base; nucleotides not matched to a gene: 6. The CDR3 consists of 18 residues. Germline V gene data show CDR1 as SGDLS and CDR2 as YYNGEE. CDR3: CASSVAGQGASYNSPLHF. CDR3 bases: TGTGCCAGCAGCGTAGCTGGCCAGGGGGCTTCCTATAATTCACCCCTCCACTTT. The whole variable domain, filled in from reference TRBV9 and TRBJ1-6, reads DSGVTQTPKHLITATGQRVTLRCSPRSGDLSVYWYQQSLDQGLQFLIQYYNGEERAKGNILERFSAQQFPDLHSELNLSSLELGDSALYFCASSVAGQGASYNSPLHFGNGTRLTVT.

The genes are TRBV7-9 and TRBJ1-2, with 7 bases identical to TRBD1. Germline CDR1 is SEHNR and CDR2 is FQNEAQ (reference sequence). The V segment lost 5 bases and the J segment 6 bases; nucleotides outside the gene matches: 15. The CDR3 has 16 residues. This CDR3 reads CASSQDRVTAIDGYTF. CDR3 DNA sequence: TGTGCCAGCAGCCAAGACAGGGTCACGGCTATTGATGGCTACACCTTC. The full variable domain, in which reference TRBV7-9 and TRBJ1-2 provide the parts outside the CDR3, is DTGVSQNPRHKITKRGQNVTFRCDPISEHNRLYWYRQTLGQGPEFLTYFQNEAQLEKSRLLSDRFSAERPKGSFSTLEIQRTEQGDSAMYLCASSQDRVTAIDGYTFGSGTRLTVV.

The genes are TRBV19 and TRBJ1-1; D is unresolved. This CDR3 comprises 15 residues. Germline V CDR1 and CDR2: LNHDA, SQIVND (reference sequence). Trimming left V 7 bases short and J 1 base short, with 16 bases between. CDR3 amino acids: CASISRPNRNTEAFF. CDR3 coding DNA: TGTGCCAGTATCTCCCGTCCCAACAGGAACACTGAAGCTTTCTTT.

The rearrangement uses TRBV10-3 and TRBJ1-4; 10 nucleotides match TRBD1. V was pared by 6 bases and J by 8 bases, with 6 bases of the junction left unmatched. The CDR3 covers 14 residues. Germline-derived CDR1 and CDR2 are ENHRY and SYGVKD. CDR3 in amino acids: CAISDGTGAEKLFF. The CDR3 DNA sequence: TGTGCCATCAGCGACGGGACAGGGGCAGAAAAACTGTTTTTT.

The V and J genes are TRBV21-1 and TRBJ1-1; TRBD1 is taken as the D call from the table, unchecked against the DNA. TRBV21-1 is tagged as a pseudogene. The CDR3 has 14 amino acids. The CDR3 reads CASNAAGDATEAFF. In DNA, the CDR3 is TGTGCCAGCAACGCCGCAGGGGATGCAACTGAAGCTTTCTTT.

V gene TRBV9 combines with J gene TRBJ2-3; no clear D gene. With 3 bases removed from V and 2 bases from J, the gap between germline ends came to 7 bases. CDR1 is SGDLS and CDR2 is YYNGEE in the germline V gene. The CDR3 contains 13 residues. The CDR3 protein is CASSARVTDTQYF. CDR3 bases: TGTGCCAGCAGCGCGAGAGTCACAGATACGCAGTATTTT.

CDR3 amino acids: CASSLEGNLNTEAFF. The CDR3 coding sequence is TGTGCCAGCAGCTTAGAGGGGAATTTGAACACTGAAGCTTTCTTT. This chain links TRBV7-6 with TRBJ1-1, with D perhaps TRBD1 (5 bases). Germline V gene sequence: CDR1 SGHVS, CDR2 FNYEAQ. V lost 1 base and J lost 0, with 9 bases in between. The CDR3 contains 15 residues.

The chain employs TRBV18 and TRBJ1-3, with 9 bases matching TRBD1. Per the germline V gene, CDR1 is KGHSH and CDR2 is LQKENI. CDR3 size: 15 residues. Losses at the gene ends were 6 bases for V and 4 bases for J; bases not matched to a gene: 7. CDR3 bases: TGTGCCAGCTCTCCCGGGACAGGGAAAGGAAACACCATATATTTT. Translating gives CASSPGTGKGNTIYF.

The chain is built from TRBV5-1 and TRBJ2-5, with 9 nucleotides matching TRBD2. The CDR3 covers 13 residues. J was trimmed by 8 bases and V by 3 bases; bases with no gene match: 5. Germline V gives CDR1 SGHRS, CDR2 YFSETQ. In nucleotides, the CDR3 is TGCGCCAGCAGCTCCCTAGCGGGGCGTACCCAGTACTTC. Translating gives CASSSLAGRTQYF.

CDR3 nucleotides: TGTGCCAGCAGCCCCCTCCGGGACAGGTATTACGAGCAGTACTTC. Its protein is CASSPLRDRYYEQYF. V gene TRBV7-9 combines with J gene TRBJ2-7; 8 nucleotides align to TRBD1. This CDR3 contains 15 residues. Losses at the gene ends were 5 bases for V and 4 bases for J; bases not matched to a gene: 10. Germline assignment: CDR1 SEHNR and CDR2 FQNEAQ (reference sequence). The full variable domain, in which reference TRBV7-9 and TRBJ2-7 provide the parts outside the CDR3, is DTGVSQNPRHKITKRGQNVTFRCDPISEHNRLYWYRQTLGQGPEFLTYFQNEAQLEKSRLLSDRFSAERPKGSFSTLEIQRTEQGDSAMYLCASSPLRDRYYEQYFGPGTRLTVT.

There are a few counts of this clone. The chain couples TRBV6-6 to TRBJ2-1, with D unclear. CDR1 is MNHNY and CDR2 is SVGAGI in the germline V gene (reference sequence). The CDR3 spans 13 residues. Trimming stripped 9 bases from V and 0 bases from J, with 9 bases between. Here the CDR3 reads CARKLSSYNEQFF. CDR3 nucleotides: TGTGCCAGAAAACTAAGCTCCTACAATGAGCAGTTCTTC.

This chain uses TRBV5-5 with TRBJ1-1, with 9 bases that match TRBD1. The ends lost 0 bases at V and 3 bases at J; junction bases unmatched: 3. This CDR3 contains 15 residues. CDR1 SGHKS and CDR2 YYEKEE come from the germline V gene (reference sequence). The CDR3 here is CASSLVGQGYTEAFF. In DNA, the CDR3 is TGTGCCAGCAGCTTGGTCGGACAGGGGTACACTGAAGCTTTCTTT.

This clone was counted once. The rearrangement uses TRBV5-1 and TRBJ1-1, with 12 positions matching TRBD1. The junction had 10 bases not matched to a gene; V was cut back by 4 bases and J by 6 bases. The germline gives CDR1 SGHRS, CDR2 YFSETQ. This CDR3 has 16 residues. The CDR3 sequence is CASSRGPGQGAAEAFF. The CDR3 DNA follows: TGCGCCAGCAGCCGAGGACCGGGACAGGGGGCCGCTGAAGCTTTCTTT.

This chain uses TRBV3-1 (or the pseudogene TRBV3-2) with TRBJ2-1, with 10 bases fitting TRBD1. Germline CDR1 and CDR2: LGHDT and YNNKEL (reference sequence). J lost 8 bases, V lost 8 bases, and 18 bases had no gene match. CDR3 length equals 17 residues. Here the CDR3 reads CASLPADRGEVWDEQFF. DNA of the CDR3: TGTGCCAGCCTCCCGGCGGACAGGGGGGAGGTCTGGGATGAGCAGTTCTTC.

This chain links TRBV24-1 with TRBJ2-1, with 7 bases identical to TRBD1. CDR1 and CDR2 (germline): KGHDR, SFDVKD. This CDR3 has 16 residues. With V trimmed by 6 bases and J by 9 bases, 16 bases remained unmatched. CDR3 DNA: TGTGCCACCAGTCATCCGGAGACAGGGTATTCAGGTGAGCAGTTCTTC. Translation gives CATSHPETGYSGEQFF.

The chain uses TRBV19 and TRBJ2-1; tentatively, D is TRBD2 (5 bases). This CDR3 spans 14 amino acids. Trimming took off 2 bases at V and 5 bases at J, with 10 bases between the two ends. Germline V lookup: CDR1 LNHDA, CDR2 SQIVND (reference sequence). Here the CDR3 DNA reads TGTGCCAGTAGTATAACTAGGGCGGACAATGAGCAGTTCTTC. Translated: CASSITRADNEQFF.